The clone carrying this TCR beta chain has a count of ten or more. The target antigen is unknown. The term stable hyperthyroidism indicated an absence of ophthalmopathy within 18 months of follow-up. New diagnoses, under 2 months' duration, and ages 18 to 65 characterized the hyperthyroidism patients. Certain patients were not enrolled. These were patients with other autoimmune diseases, uncontrolled infections, pregnancy or lactation. The data stem from a study of Graves' ophthalmopathy and Graves' hyperthyroidism. Losses at the gene ends were 1 base for V and 6 bases for J; bases not matched to a gene: 9. This CDR3 has 15 residues. Germline CDR1 MNHEY, CDR2 SVGAGI. RNA transcripts served as template for amplifying TCR beta CDR3 sequences. HTBI primers served in a first-round RT-PCR, which a second-round multiplex PCR followed. One entry per CDR3 protein, called by TCRdb with MiXCR from the multiplex PCR reads. The sample contains about 620,000 distinct CDR3 sequences, about 20% of which appear only once.

The study's findings and limits: Most expanded clonotypes in thyroid above 0.001 frequency also showed up in blood.

Sequenced sample: peripheral blood. This TCR was recovered from a woman aged 18-29 years with stable Graves' hyperthyroidism. Some clones in this sample may be carry-over from other donors' samples. The rearrangement links TRBV6-5 to TRBJ2-7, with 7 nucleotides matching TRBD2. The CDR3 protein is CASSYWAGESSEQYF. The CDR3 DNA reads TGTGCCAGCAGTTACTGGGCGGGGGAGTCAAGCGAGCAGTACTTC.